These T cell receptor beta chains were read from a single sample in a study of early T cells in non-severe SARS-CoV-2 infection. In TCRdb, the 5' RACE reads were re-called with MiXCR into one record per CDR3 protein. This table has tens of thousands of distinct CDR3 sequences, over 4% appearing once. What was sequenced was whole blood. These receptors were collected from an adult who was a healthcare worker with PCR-confirmed SARS-CoV-2 infection or an uninfected control (not recorded which). Both conserved end residues are part of each CDR3. The order of the fields is J gene, CDR3 length, V gene, CDR3 protein.

J gene: TRBJ2-4
CDR3 length: 15
V gene: TRBV6-6
CDR3 protein: CASSRLAGDQSIQYF

J gene: TRBJ2-5
CDR3 length: 13
V gene: TRBV3-1
CDR3 protein: CASSPSGGETQYF

J gene: TRBJ2-1
CDR3 length: 13
V gene: TRBV29-1
CDR3 protein: CSVLRGYGDEQFF

J gene: TRBJ2-2
CDR3 length: 16
V gene: TRBV5-1
CDR3 protein: CASSLRGTGNTGELFF

J gene: TRBJ2-5
CDR3 length: 16
V gene: TRBV2
CDR3 protein: CASSEESSGWELDQYF

J gene: TRBJ2-3
CDR3 length: 16
V gene: TRBV3-1
CDR3 protein: CASSQGQGGRTDTQYF

J gene: TRBJ2-7
CDR3 length: 16
V gene: TRBV4-1
CDR3 protein: CASSQAVAGGNYEQYF

J gene: TRBJ1-4
CDR3 length: 14
V gene: TRBV28
CDR3 protein: CASSLIATNEKLFF

J gene: TRBJ1-1
CDR3 length: 13
V gene: TRBV10-1
CDR3 protein: CASRENMNTEAFF

J gene: TRBJ1-5
CDR3 length: 16
V gene: TRBV6-1
CDR3 protein: CASSEPPMGARQPQHF

J gene: TRBJ2-3
CDR3 length: 15
V gene: TRBV11-2
CDR3 protein: CASSPLSDSTDTQYF